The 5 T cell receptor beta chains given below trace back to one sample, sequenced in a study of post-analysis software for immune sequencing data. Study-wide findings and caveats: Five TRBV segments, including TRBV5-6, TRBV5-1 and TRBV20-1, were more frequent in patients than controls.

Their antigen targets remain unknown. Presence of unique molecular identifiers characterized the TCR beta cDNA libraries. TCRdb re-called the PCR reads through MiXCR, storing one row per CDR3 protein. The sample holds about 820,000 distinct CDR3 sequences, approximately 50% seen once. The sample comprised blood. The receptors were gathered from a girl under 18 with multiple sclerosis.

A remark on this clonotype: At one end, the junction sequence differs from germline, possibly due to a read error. The CDR3 reads CSVEVLGNTEAFF. CDR3 DNA: TGCAGTGTTGAAGTTCTAGGGAACACTGAAGCTTTCTTT. The chain has TRBV29-1 and TRBJ1-1; D is ambiguous. Germline CDR1 and CDR2: SQVTM and ANQGSEA. There are 13 residues in the CDR3.

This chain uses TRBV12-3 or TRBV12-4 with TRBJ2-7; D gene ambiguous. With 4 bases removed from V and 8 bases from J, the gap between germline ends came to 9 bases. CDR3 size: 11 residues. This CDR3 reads CASSSKVKQYF. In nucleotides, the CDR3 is TGTGCCAGCAGTTCCAAGGTCAAGCAGTACTTC.

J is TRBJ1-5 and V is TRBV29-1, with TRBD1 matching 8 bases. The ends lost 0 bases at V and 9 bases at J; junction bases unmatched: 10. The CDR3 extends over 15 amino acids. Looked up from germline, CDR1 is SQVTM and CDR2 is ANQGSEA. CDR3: CSVEDRDRPGWPQHF. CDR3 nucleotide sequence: TGCAGCGTTGAAGATCGGGACAGGCCGGGATGGCCCCAGCATTTT.

CDR3 bases: TGTGCCAGCAGTTTTGGGGGACAGAACACAGATACGCAGTATTTT. Protein: CASSFGGQNTDTQYF. The gene calls are TRBV12-3 or TRBV12-4 and TRBJ2-3; 7 bases are a match to TRBD1. After removal of 3 bases from V and 2 bases from J, the junction contained 5 bases not matched to a gene. This CDR3 contains 15 residues.

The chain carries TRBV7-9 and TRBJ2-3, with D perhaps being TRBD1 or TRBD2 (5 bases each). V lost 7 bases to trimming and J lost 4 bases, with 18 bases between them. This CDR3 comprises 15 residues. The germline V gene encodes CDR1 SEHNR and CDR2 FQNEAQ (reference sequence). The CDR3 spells CASTPGGALSDTQYF. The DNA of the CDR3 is TGTGCCAGCACCCCTGGGGGAGCTCTCTCAGATACGCAGTATTTT.